A single sample gave rise to the 9 T cell receptor beta chains below, sequenced in a study of shared clonotypes between healthy human individuals. Naive CD8 cells were CD45RO-negative, positively selected for CCR7, excluding terminally differentiated effector memory CD45RA+ cells. Method: immunoSEQ multiplex PCR; TCRdb's copy keeps in-frame clones and lacks some. The sample carries around 1.9 million clones, just over 90% recorded once. What was sequenced was naive CD8+ T cells from PBMCs. The receptor set was obtained from a man between 18 and 29 years old in good health. Some clones in this sample may be carry-over from other donors' samples.

The chain combines TRBV27 with TRBJ2-7, with TRBD2 as a possible D gene (6 bases). V was pared by 0 bases and J by 7 bases, with 10 bases between. The CDR3 consists of 13 residues. Germline values: CDR1 MNHEY, CDR2 SMNVEV (reference sequence). The CDR3 region is CASSLSWTNEQYF. Written as DNA, the CDR3 is TGTGCCAGCAGTTTATCATGGACTAATGAGCAGTACTTC.

The chain carries TRBV15 and TRBJ2-1, with TRBD2 matching over 9 bases. The CDR3 runs 15 residues. V dropped 1 base and J dropped 4; count of bases not matched to a gene: 2. Germline V CDR1 and CDR2: LNHNV, YYDKDF (reference sequence). CDR3 sequence (DNA): TGTGCCACCAGCAGAGGGCGGGAGGGTTACAATGAGCAGTTCTTC. Translation: CATSRGREGYNEQFF. Filled out from reference TRBV15 and TRBJ2-1, the complete variable domain reads DAMVIQNPRYQVTQFGKPVTLSCSQTLNHNVMYWYQQKSSQAPKLLFHYYDKDFNNEADTPDNFQSRRPNTSFCFLDIRSPGLGDTAMYLCATSRGREGYNEQFFGPGTRLTVL.

The chain has TRBV27 and TRBJ2-7, with TRBD1 matching over 7 bases. From germline, CDR1 is MNHEY and CDR2 SMNVEV (reference sequence). The CDR3 is 15 amino acids. Trimming at V came to 5 bases and at J to 0 bases, leaving 7 bases not matched to a gene. In DNA, the CDR3 is TGTGCCAGCAGTATCCGACAGGGAACCTCCTACGAGCAGTACTTC. It codes for CASSIRQGTSYEQYF.

V and J are TRBV6-1 and TRBJ2-7; tentatively, D is TRBD1 (6 bases). Looked up from germline, CDR1 is MNHNS and CDR2 is SASEGT. This CDR3 region has 12 residues. V gave up 6 bases and J gave up 0 bases, with 6 bases separating them. The CDR3 nucleotides are TGTGCCAGCAGACAGGGCTCCTACGAGCAGTACTTC. Its protein product is CASRQGSYEQYF.

The CDR3 DNA follows: TGTGCCAGCAGCCCCGCGGGGCGGGACTACGAGCAGTACTTC. This codes for CASSPAGRDYEQYF. The V call is TRBV9, the J call TRBJ2-7, with D tentatively TRBD2 (6 bases). The length of the CDR3 is 14 residues. V lost 4 bases to trimming and J lost 3 bases, with 14 bases between them. Germline V gene data show CDR1 as SGDLS and CDR2 as YYNGEE. Full variable domain (remainder filled in from reference TRBV9 and TRBJ2-7): DSGVTQTPKHLITATGQRVTLRCSPRSGDLSVYWYQQSLDQGLQFLIQYYNGEERAKGNILERFSAQQFPDLHSELNLSSLELGDSALYFCASSPAGRDYEQYFGPGTRLTVT.

The CDR3 sequence is CASSPFIGRNTGELFF. CDR3 bases: TGCGCCAGCAGCCCCTTTATCGGGCGGAACACCGGGGAGCTGTTTTTT. The chain has TRBV4-1 and TRBJ2-2; D unresolved. Germline V gene sequence: CDR1 MGHRA, CDR2 YSYEKL. This CDR3 region has 16 residues. The V gene lost 4 bases and the J gene lost 1 base, with 13 bases spanning the gap.

CDR3 DNA sequence: TGCGCCAGCAGCCAAGACAGCGGGACCGTCTCCTACAATGAGCAGTTCTTC. This translates into CASSQDSGTVSYNEQFF. The chain uses TRBV4-3 and TRBJ2-1; 7 bases agree with TRBD2. Germline loops: CDR1 LGHNA, CDR2 YSLEER. The length of the CDR3 is 17 residues. V lost 0 bases to trimming and J lost 0 bases; unmatched junction nucleotides: 5.

V is TRBV27 and J is TRBJ2-7; D gene uncertain. CDR3 length: 14 amino acids. The germline CDR1 and CDR2 sequences are MNHEY and SMNVEV (reference sequence). Trimming removed 6 bases from V and 0 bases from J, with 12 bases in between. Written as DNA, the CDR3 is TGTGCCAGCAGCCCGATCCTTAGCTCCTACGAGCAGTACTTC. This translates into CASSPILSSYEQYF.

CDR3 amino acids: CASSPTRGWQTKQETQYF. The CDR3 DNA follows: TGCGCCAGCAGCCCCACCCGGGGCTGGCAGACTAAACAAGAGACCCAGTACTTC. The V call is TRBV4-1, the J call TRBJ2-5; possibly TRBD1 or TRBD2 for D (5 bases each). V was clipped by 4 bases and J by 2 bases, with 23 bases between them. CDR1 and CDR2 from the germline V gene are MGHRA and YSYEKL. The CDR3 runs to 18 residues.